This T cell receptor (beta chain) derives from a study of PD-1 blockade in mismatch repair-deficient tumors. With respect to this clone: Its target is unknown.

Time point defined: roughly 11-day in vitro stimulation with candidate neoantigen peptide 3. Three pembrolizumab responders had their TCRs sequenced. An approximately nine-day in vitro culture was run per each of fewer than ten reactive peptides. An identically run culture lacking peptide was the fold-change baseline. The CDR3 sequence is 15 residues long. Germline V gene lookup returns CDR1 GTSNPN and CDR2 SVGIG (reference sequence). Trimming stripped 0 bases from V and 8 bases from J, with 17 bases between. Assay used: immunoSEQ multiplex PCR; TCRdb lists only in-frame clones, some missing. The sample lists about 9,500 clones; approximately 90% were seen once. Broader study findings: After pembrolizumab, tumor-resident clones rose rapidly, then generally contracted before radiologic responses.

The source material was cells cultured in vitro, sampled from a patient treated with pembrolizumab. J is TRBJ1-3 and V is TRBV30; tentatively, D is TRBD1 (6 bases). This clonotype was obtained from an adult with mismatch repair-deficient cancer. The DNA for the CDR3 is TGTGCCTGGAGTGTAAGAACAGGGCGGAGGGACACCATATATTTT. Its protein is CAWSVRTGRRDTIYF.